This record concerns one T cell receptor beta chain sequence. The sample comes from a study of blood T cell repertoires in COVID-19. Study information: Researchers got acute and convalescent COVID-19 samples from the United States, Italy and Spain. The cDNA or gDNA used as material had been derived from T cells, B-cell-depleted T cells, or PBMCs.

V was clipped by 8 bases and J by 8 bases, with 12 bases between them. CDR1 and CDR2 (germline): SNHLY, FYNNEI. The CDR3 contains 11 residues. Authors' methods: Cell counts per sample came from amplifying reference gene primers. Data came from immunoSEQ multiplex PCR; TCRdb stores just in-frame clones and leaves some out. The V and J calls and clone size come from that table; D and trimming were worked out from the DNA. The sample has a few hundred thousand clones, about 89% seen once. Sequenced: peripheral blood. This TCR came from a woman aged 55-70 years with acute or convalescent COVID-19. The rearrangement joins TRBV2 to TRBJ1-2; TRBD1 is a possible D gene (5 bases). CDR3 amino acids: CASGRGNGYTF. The CDR3 DNA reads TGTGCCAGCGGTAGGGGAAACGGCTACACCTTC.